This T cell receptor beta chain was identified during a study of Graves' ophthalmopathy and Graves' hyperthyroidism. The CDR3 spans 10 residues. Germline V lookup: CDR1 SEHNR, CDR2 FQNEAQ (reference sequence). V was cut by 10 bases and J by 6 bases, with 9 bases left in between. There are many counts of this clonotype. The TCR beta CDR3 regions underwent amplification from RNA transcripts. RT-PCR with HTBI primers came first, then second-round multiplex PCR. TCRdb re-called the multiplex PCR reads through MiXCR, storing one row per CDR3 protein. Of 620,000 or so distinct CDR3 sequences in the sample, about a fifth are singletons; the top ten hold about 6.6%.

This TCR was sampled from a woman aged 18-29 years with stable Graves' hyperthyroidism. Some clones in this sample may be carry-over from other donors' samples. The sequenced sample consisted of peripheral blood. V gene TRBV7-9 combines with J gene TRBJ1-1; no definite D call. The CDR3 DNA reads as TGTGCCACCACCACCTCTGAAGCTTTCTTT. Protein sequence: CATTTSEAFF.